The 17 T cell receptor beta chains reported below all come from one sample, sequenced in a study of shared clonotypes between healthy human individuals. The method was immunoSEQ multiplex PCR; TCRdb's version includes in-frame clones alone and lacks a portion of them. The data hold around 1.4 million clones, with around 98.5% observed a single time. The sequencing sample was made of naive CD4+ T cells sorted from blood. The subset was: CD45RA+ positively selected. The receptors were sampled from a man aged 25-45 years in good health.

On this clone itself: Other DNA sequences in this specimen translate into the identical CDR3. V is TRBV9 and J is TRBJ2-2; D is ambiguous. The V end was cut by 0 bases, the J end by 5 bases, with 2 bases between. Looked up from germline, CDR1 is SGDLS and CDR2 is YYNGEE. This CDR3 spans 12 amino acids. The CDR3 region is CASSVVTGELFF. Here the CDR3 DNA reads TGTGCCAGCAGCGTAGTAACCGGGGAGCTGTTTTTT.

V gene TRBV4-3 combines with J gene TRBJ1-5; D might be TRBD1 (5 bases). The CDR3 extends over 15 amino acids. V shed 1 base and J shed 7 bases, with 14 bases lying between them. The germline V gene encodes CDR1 LGHNA and CDR2 YSLEER. The CDR3 DNA sequence: TGCGCCAGCAGCCAAGGAGTTGGGGGGGACCAGCCCCAGCATTTT. This gives the protein CASSQGVGGDQPQHF.

This sequence joins TRBV27 and TRBJ2-7; tentative D call: TRBD1 (6 bases). With 4 bases removed from V and 0 bases from J, the gap between germline ends came to 13 bases. The CDR3 contains 15 residues. CDR1 MNHEY and CDR2 SMNVEV come from the germline V gene (reference sequence). The CDR3 DNA is TGTGCCAGCAGTTCCCGACAGGCTAGCTCCTACGAGCAGTACTTC. Translating gives CASSSRQASSYEQYF.

The CDR3 coding sequence is TGTGCCAGCAGTTCGGGGAATAGTAAGGGGACTGAAGCTTTCTTT. This translates into CASSSGNSKGTEAFF. The chain links TRBV6-5 to TRBJ1-1; tentatively, D is TRBD1 (5 bases). The CDR3 loop spans 15 amino acids. The V end lost 4 bases, the J end lost 5 bases, and 17 bases lay between the germline ends. CDR1 is MNHEY and CDR2 is SVGAGI in the germline V gene.

With regard to this clone: The sample contains more than one DNA sequence encoding this CDR3. The V call is TRBV19, the J call TRBJ1-5, with TRBD1 matching over 9 bases. V shed 8 bases and J 4 bases; nucleotides not matched to a gene: 3. Germline lookup yields CDR1 LNHDA and CDR2 SQIVND (reference sequence). There are 13 residues in the CDR3. As DNA, the CDR3 is TGTGCCAGTGCGGACAGGGGTAATCAGCCCCAGCATTTT. Its translation: CASADRGNQPQHF.

The V and J genes are TRBV9 and TRBJ2-7; D is ambiguous. In germline, CDR1 is SGDLS, CDR2 YYNGEE. The CDR3 is made up of 17 amino acids. V was shortened by 0 bases and J by 2 bases, with 18 bases between the two germline ends. The CDR3 coding sequence is TGTGCCAGCAGCGTAGGGCGACTTGCCGGTGCTCCCTACGAGCAGTACTTC. Amino acids: CASSVGRLAGAPYEQYF. Supplemented by reference TRBV9 and TRBJ2-7, the full variable domain reads DSGVTQTPKHLITATGQRVTLRCSPRSGDLSVYWYQQSLDQGLQFLIQYYNGEERAKGNILERFSAQQFPDLHSELNLSSLELGDSALYFCASSVGRLAGAPYEQYFGPGTRLTVT.

The DNA of the CDR3 is TGTGCCAGCAGCGTTTCGCCTAGCGCCGAAGAGACCCAGTACTTC. It translates to CASSVSPSAEETQYF. The gene calls are TRBV9 and TRBJ2-5; D is possibly TRBD2 (6 bases). V gave up 2 bases and J gave up 3 bases, with 14 bases separating them. The CDR3 has 15 residues. In germline, CDR1 is SGDLS, CDR2 YYNGEE.

The V and J genes are TRBV2 and TRBJ2-7, with a weak D call TRBD2 (5 bases). Per the germline V gene, CDR1 is SNHLY and CDR2 is FYNNEI. The length of the CDR3 is 13 residues. Trimming removed 11 bases at V and 5 bases at J, with 19 bases between. The chain's CDR3 is CAGLPLGENEQYF. The CDR3 nucleotides are TGTGCCGGTCTTCCCCTCGGGGAAAACGAGCAGTACTTC.

This chain connects TRBV7-2 to TRBJ2-5; D gene unclear. The CDR3 covers 12 residues. Trimming removed 5 bases from V and 10 bases from J, with 14 bases in between. CDR1 is SGHTA, CDR2 FQGNSA, per germline. CDR3 residues: CASSETVGDQYF. The DNA of the CDR3 is TGTGCCAGCAGCGAGACCGTTGGGGACCAGTACTTC.

J is TRBJ1-1 and V is TRBV23-1, with TRBD1 as a possible D gene (5 bases). TRBV23-1 is an ORF; its function is uncertain. The CDR3 covers 13 residues. Trimming stripped 7 bases from V and 6 bases from J, with 15 bases between. CDR3 loop: CASTPGGLAEAFF. CDR3 DNA sequence: TGCGCCAGCACTCCCGGGGGTCTTGCTGAAGCTTTCTTT.

In its sample, this clone was seen once. This chain uses TRBV6-1 with TRBJ2-7, with 8 bases that match TRBD1. Germline loops: CDR1 MNHNS, CDR2 SASEGT. The J segment lost 1 base and the V segment lost 2 bases, leaving 13 bases of the junction unmatched. The CDR3 sequence is 18 residues long. CDR3 protein: CASSEWGSWQGASYEQYF. DNA of the CDR3: TGTGCCAGCAGTGAATGGGGGTCGTGGCAGGGGGCTTCCTACGAGCAGTACTTC.

V gene TRBV5-1 combines with J gene TRBJ2-1; tentatively, D is TRBD1 (6 bases). The CDR3 spans 16 residues. V was clipped by 3 bases and J by 1 base, with 14 bases between them. CDR1 SGHRS and CDR2 YFSETQ come from the germline V gene. For the CDR3, the DNA is TGCGCCAGCAGCTATCACAACAGGGTATCCTACAATGAGCAGTTCTTC. Its translation: CASSYHNRVSYNEQFF.

V is TRBV19 and J is TRBJ1-1; 9 positions match TRBD1. The CDR3 has 11 amino acids. Germline V gene sequence: CDR1 LNHDA, CDR2 SQIVND (reference sequence). The CDR3 coding sequence is TGTGCAATACAGGGGGCCACTGAAGCTTTCTTT. Residues: CAIQGATEAFF.

This chain links TRBV13 with TRBJ2-7; the D gene is possibly TRBD1 (6 bases). There are 15 residues in the CDR3. Germline lookup yields CDR1 PRHDT and CDR2 FYEKMQ (reference sequence). V lost 5 bases, J lost 5 bases, and 19 bases lay in between. In DNA form, the CDR3 reads TGTGCCAGCAGCCCTCGACAGGCAAGGGTCAACGAGCAGTACTTC. This encodes CASSPRQARVNEQYF.

A note on this clone: In the same sample, other DNA sequences code for this CDR3. The chain couples TRBV13 to TRBJ2-1, with unresolved D. The germline V gene has CDR1 PRHDT and CDR2 FYEKMQ (reference sequence). V shed 0 bases and J shed 7 bases, with 1 base lying between them. CDR3 size: 11 residues. The CDR3 region is CASSLGNEQFF. The CDR3 coding sequence is TGTGCCAGCAGCTTAGGGAATGAGCAGTTCTTC.

CDR3 sequence reads: CASSLGDRGQNIQYF. CDR3 nucleotide sequence: TGTGCCAGCAGCTTAGGAGACAGGGGGCAGAACATTCAGTACTTC. The chain recombines TRBV7-2 with TRBJ2-4; TRBD1 agrees at 10 bases. The CDR3 is 15 amino acids. Germline CDR1 and CDR2: SGHTA and FQGNSA. Losses at the gene ends were 1 base for V and 7 bases for J; bases not matched to a gene: 4.

V usage is TRBV2 and J usage is TRBJ2-5; 11 bases fit TRBD2. The germline V gene has CDR1 SNHLY and CDR2 FYNNEI. Germline trimming cut 7 bases from V and 6 bases from J; bases unmatched to any gene: 7. The CDR3 covers 14 residues. CDR3 bases: TGTGCCAGCAAGGGACTAGCGGTTGTACAGACCCAGTACTTC. Encoded protein: CASKGLAVVQTQYF.